This T cell receptor beta chain was sequenced for a study of blood T cell repertoires in COVID-19. Method: immunoSEQ multiplex PCR; TCRdb's copy keeps in-frame clones and lacks some. The data contain roughly 400,000 clones, just under 90% of them singletons. CDR1 is MDHEN, CDR2 SYDVKM, per germline. The CDR3 sequence is 14 residues long. V was clipped by 2 bases and J by 4 bases, with 9 bases between them. The sample consisted of PBMCs or T cells enriched from blood (not recorded which). The receptor was derived from a woman in her 30s who had recovered from COVID-19. The chain combines TRBV28 with TRBJ1-5; no definite D call. CDR3: CASSLAGGNQPQHF. CDR3 sequence (DNA): TGTGCCAGCAGTTTAGCGGGAGGTAATCAGCCCCAGCATTTT.